This T cell receptor gamma chain was recorded in a study of gamma-delta chains in newborns, infants, children. Study as a whole: Microbial exposure reportedly drives polyclonal innate γδ T cell expansion after birth.

TCRdb reanalyzed the reads using CATT. There are about 1,100 gamma-chain clones in the sample; roughly two fifths occur only once, and approximately 40% lies in the top ten. CDR1 GITISATS and CDR2 ISYDGTV come from the germline V gene (reference sequence). The ends lost 0 bases at V and 8 bases at J; junction bases unmatched: 7. This CDR3 region has 17 residues. The sample comprised blood. The receptor's source is a child who was a newborn, infant or young child, either healthy, febrile or measles-vaccinated (not recorded which). The V gene is TRGV9, the J gene TRGJP. The J gene is absent in TCRdb and was assigned here via DNA matching to germline. This CDR3 reads CALWEVQVKLGKKIKVF. DNA of the CDR3: TGTGCCTTGTGGGAGGTGCAAGTCAAGTTGGGCAAAAAAATCAAGGTATTT.